This entry lists 31 T cell receptor beta chains sequenced from one sample in a study of blood T cells in healthy people across ages. Then a second PCR, running about 6 to 11 cycles, was carried out with a sample-barcoded 5' primer and a J-beta primer mix. TCRdb recomputed calls from the 5' RACE reads with MiXCR, one row per CDR3 protein. The sample includes 1.5 million to 2 million distinct CDR3 sequences, 28% of them seen just once. The material sequenced was blood. Receptor source: a young woman in good health.

The genes are TRBV28 and TRBJ2-3, with a tentative D call TRBD2 (6 bases). V lost 2 bases and J 2 bases, leaving 14 bases between the germline ends. This CDR3 has 16 residues. CDR1 and CDR2 from the germline V gene are MDHEN and SYDVKM. The chain's CDR3 is CASSLNAGTYTDTQYF. The CDR3 region has the DNA TGTGCCAGCAGTTTAAACGCGGGGACTTACACAGATACGCAGTATTTT.

The rearrangement uses TRBV6-1 and TRBJ2-1; a possible D gene is TRBD2 (6 bases). V was cut by 7 bases and J by 9 bases, with 16 bases left in between. CDR1 is MNHNS, CDR2 SASEGT, per germline. CDR3 length: 13 residues. CDR3 coding DNA: TGTGCCAGCATCTCCGGGGGACCCACTGAGCAGTTCTTC. Residues: CASISGGPTEQFF.

In its sample, this clonotype was seen many times. V gene TRBV24-1 combines with J gene TRBJ2-1; 7 bases map to TRBD1. The CDR3 spans 16 residues. J lost 10 bases, V lost 4 bases, and 15 bases had no gene match. Germline V CDR1 and CDR2: KGHDR, SFDVKD. The CDR3 protein is CATSDRLYKQGKEQFF. The CDR3 bases are TGTGCCACCAGTGACCGCCTATATAAACAGGGGAAAGAGCAGTTCTTC.

This clonotype was recorded many times. This rearrangement joins TRBV6-1 to TRBJ1-2; weak D call: TRBD1 (5 bases). Germline lookup yields CDR1 MNHNS and CDR2 SASEGT. The length of the CDR3 is 17 residues. V lost 6 bases and J lost 2, with 22 bases in between. CDR3 nucleotide sequence: TGTGCCAGCAGCCCAGCCGGCTTACGGGGGTCCAACTATGGCTACACCTTC. Amino acid sequence: CASSPAGLRGSNYGYTF.

This clonotype appeared a few times. The chain has TRBV10-3 and TRBJ2-5; TRBD2 is a possible D gene (5 bases). V was pared by 8 bases and J by 4 bases, with 14 bases between. The length of the CDR3 is 13 residues. CDR1 is ENHRY, CDR2 SYGVKD, per germline. The CDR3 sequence: CAISAGTRETQYF. The CDR3 DNA reads as TGTGCCATCTCTGCGGGTACTCGAGAGACCCAGTACTTC.

CDR3 amino acids: CASSQRPGNTIYF. CDR3 nucleotide sequence: TGTGCCAGCAGTCAAAGGCCTGGAAACACCATATATTTT. V and J are TRBV2 and TRBJ1-3; D unclear. V shed 5 bases and J shed 2 bases, with 7 bases lying between them. This CDR3 contains 13 residues. The germline CDR1 and CDR2 sequences are SNHLY and FYNNEI.

Of note for this clonotype: One end of the junction varies from germline; a read error may be responsible. The chain employs TRBV7-2 and TRBJ1-4; no firm D call. The CDR3 consists of 14 residues. CDR1 is SGHTA, CDR2 FQGNSA, per germline. CDR3 coding DNA: TGTGTCAGCAGCTTAGCGGGCCCGGGTGAAAAACTGTTTTTT. Amino acids: CVSSLAGPGEKLFF.

In its sample, this clonotype was seen a few times. The junction and the germline gene differ at one end; a read error may be behind it. The J gene is TRBJ2-2, the V gene TRBV10-2; D gene uncertain. The V gene's germline CDR1 is WSHSY and CDR2 SAAADI. This CDR3 is built from 14 residues. The CDR3 here is CASSDQSKTGELFF. The CDR3 DNA sequence: TGCGCCAGCAGTGACCAGTCGAAAACCGGGGAGCTGTTTTTT.

This chain links TRBV3-1 with TRBJ2-5, with D perhaps given as TRBD1 or TRBD2 (5 bases each). V lost 1 base and J lost 7, with 10 bases in between. The CDR3 is 13 amino acids. CDR1 is LGHDT and CDR2 is YNNKEL in the germline V gene (reference sequence). The CDR3 region has the DNA TGTGCCAGCAGCCAAGGAACTAGGGGGACCCAGTACTTC. Protein: CASSQGTRGTQYF.

The gene calls are TRBV11-2 and TRBJ2-7; D gene unclear. Trimming removed 6 bases at V and 6 bases at J, with 15 bases between. Germline CDR1 is SGHAT and CDR2 is FQNNGV. CDR3 length: 13 amino acids. The CDR3 sequence is CASRNPPASEQYF. CDR3 in DNA: TGTGCCAGCAGAAACCCCCCGGCCTCCGAGCAGTACTTC. Supplemented by reference TRBV11-2 and TRBJ2-7, the full variable domain reads EAGVAQSPRYKIIEKRQSVAFWCNPISGHATLYWYQQILGQGPKLLIQFQNNGVVDDSQLPKDRFSAERLKGVDSTLKIQPAKLEDSAVYLCASRNPPASEQYFGPGTRLTVT.

This clonotype was found a few times. This sequence joins TRBV7-2 and TRBJ2-1; 14 positions agree with TRBD2. Trimming removed 5 bases from V and 7 bases from J; junction bases left unmatched: 10. The CDR3 loop spans 17 amino acids. Germline CDR1 and CDR2: SGHTA and FQGNSA. This chain's CDR3 is CASSPLTSGRVLNEQFF. The CDR3 DNA sequence: TGTGCCAGCAGCCCCTTGACTAGCGGGAGGGTGTTAAATGAGCAGTTCTTC.

With regard to this clonotype: It may be a read error: a sequence one base away is much more abundant. V and J are TRBV12-3 or TRBV12-4 and TRBJ1-2; D unresolved. Trimming took 4 bases from V and 0 from J, leaving 9 bases between them. The CDR3 covers 14 residues. This chain's CDR3 is CASSSLAANYGYTF. For the CDR3, the DNA is TGTGCCAGCAGTTCCCTGGCCGCTAACTATGGCTACACCTTC.

About this clonotype: A read error may explain this, as a much larger clone is one base away. The chain joins TRBV7-8 to TRBJ2-6, with TRBD1 matching over 10 bases. Germline V gives CDR1 SGHVS, CDR2 FQNEAQ. This CDR3 comprises 17 residues. The CDR3 region is CASSQGQGSSGANVRTF. In DNA, the CDR3 is TGTGCCAGCAGCCAGGGACAGGGGAGCTCTGGGGCCAACGTCCGGACTTTC.

The V gene is TRBV4-2, the J gene TRBJ2-5; 9 bases match TRBD2. The J call may not be correct, given that the DNA end is closer to TRBJ2-7. Germline CDR1 is LGHNA and CDR2 is YNFKEQ. The CDR3 contains 16 residues. The chain's CDR3 is CASSPSVAGGPHEQYF. Here the CDR3 DNA reads TGTGCCAGCAGCCCCTCGGTGGCGGGAGGGCCCCACGAGCAGTACTTC.

This clonotype was seen ten or more times. The rearrangement uses TRBV29-1 and TRBJ2-7, with D possibly TRBD2 on 6 matching bases. The V end was cut by 0 bases, the J end by 5 bases, with 11 bases between. Germline CDR1 is SQVTM and CDR2 is ANQGSEA. This CDR3 region has 13 residues. CDR3 protein: CSVEDQAGNEQYF. The CDR3 coding sequence is TGCAGCGTTGAAGATCAAGCGGGTAACGAGCAGTACTTC.

This clonotype was counted at least ten times. The chain carries TRBV5-1 and TRBJ2-5; tentatively, D is TRBD2 (5 bases). V shed 1 base and J shed 4 bases, with 8 bases lying between them. Germline CDR1 and CDR2: SGHRS and YFSETQ. CDR3 length: 13 residues. The CDR3 sequence: CASSLTSRETQYF. In DNA form, the CDR3 reads TGCGCCAGCAGCTTGACTAGTCGAGAGACCCAGTACTTC.

V usage is TRBV5-4 and J usage is TRBJ2-5; TRBD1 matches 7 bases. CDR1 and CDR2 from the germline V gene are SGHNT and YYREEE (reference sequence). There are 18 residues in the CDR3. Germline trimming cut 0 bases from V and 1 base from J; bases unmatched to any gene: 12. This CDR3 is CASSLVGDRGAAQETQYF. The DNA for the CDR3 is TGTGCCAGCAGCTTGGTCGGGGACAGAGGGGCGGCCCAAGAGACCCAGTACTTC.

The genes are TRBV25-1 and TRBJ1-2; the D gene is possibly TRBD1 (5 bases). V was cut by 3 bases and J by 8 bases, with 19 bases left in between. Germline-derived CDR1 and CDR2 are MGHDK and SYGVNS. This CDR3 spans 15 amino acids. CDR3 loop: CASSDWAGFREGYTF. The DNA for the CDR3 is TGTGCCAGCAGTGATTGGGCAGGGTTCCGAGAAGGCTACACCTTC.

On this clonotype itself: Its ends do not fully match the called genes, so a read error is possible. J is TRBJ1-2 and V is TRBV24-1; D uncertain. The CDR3 is 14 amino acids. Germline V CDR1 and CDR2: KGHDR, SFDVKD. CDR3 amino acids: CATSDFRRGFGYTF. In DNA form, the CDR3 reads TGCGCCACCAGTGATTTCCGTCGAGGGTTCGGCTACACCTTC.

This clonotype was counted at least ten times. V is TRBV9 and J is TRBJ2-5; TRBD1 is a possible D gene (5 bases). CDR1 is SGDLS and CDR2 is YYNGEE in the germline V gene. V was trimmed by 2 bases and J by 5 bases, leaving 7 bases between them. The CDR3 sequence is 12 residues long. As DNA, the CDR3 is TGTGCCAGCAGCGTCTCAGGGGAGACCCAGTACTTC. It is translated as CASSVSGETQYF.

V usage is TRBV7-9 and J usage is TRBJ2-4, with 15 bases matching TRBD2. Germline CDR1 and CDR2: SEHNR and FQNEAQ (reference sequence). The length of the CDR3 is 16 residues. V lost 11 bases, J lost 3 bases, and 8 bases stayed unmatched. The CDR3 region has the DNA TGTGCCTTGGGACTAGCGGGAGGAGAAGGCAAAAACATTCAGTACTTC. Its translation: CALGLAGGEGKNIQYF.

To note about this clonotype: An end of the junction does not agree with germline; a read error may underlie this. The rearrangement uses TRBV5-1 and TRBJ2-1; possible D gene TRBD2, 5 bases. CDR1 and CDR2 (germline): SGHRS, YFSETQ. The CDR3 contains 14 residues. The CDR3 region is CTSKQGRPIDEQFF. CDR3 DNA: TGCACCAGCAAGCAAGGGAGACCCATCGATGAGCAGTTCTTC.

This clonotype has a count of ten or more. The chain is built from TRBV12-3 or TRBV12-4 and TRBJ2-1; D call uncertain. V was trimmed by 1 base and J by 2 bases, leaving 6 bases between them. The CDR3 contains 14 residues. The CDR3, as DNA: TGTGCCAGCAGTTTAGTCCCTGCCTACAATGAGCAGTTCTTC. Translating it yields CASSLVPAYNEQFF.

As concerns this clonotype: A much larger clone lies one base from this, so it may be a read error. The V gene is TRBV6-6, the J gene TRBJ1-2, with 8 positions matching TRBD1. This CDR3 comprises 14 residues. Looked up from germline, CDR1 is MNHNY and CDR2 is SVGAGI (reference sequence). This CDR3 is CASSLRTGRYDYTF. CDR3 nucleotide sequence: TGTGCCAGCAGTCTACGGACAGGGCGGTATGACTACACCTTC.

This clonotype has just a few counts. The V call is TRBV5-1, the J call TRBJ1-4, with 7 bases identical to TRBD1. The junction had 8 bases not matched to a gene; V was cut back by 2 bases and J by 7 bases. The germline V gene encodes CDR1 SGHRS and CDR2 YFSETQ. This CDR3 is built from 15 residues. The DNA for the CDR3 is TGCGCCAGCAGCTTCTCAGACAGGGCCTCTGAAAAACTGTTTTTT. Amino acids: CASSFSDRASEKLFF.

This clonotype was detected a few times. The gene calls are TRBV27 and TRBJ1-2; D remains ambiguous. From germline, CDR1 is MNHEY and CDR2 SMNVEV (reference sequence). The CDR3 loop spans 15 amino acids. Deletions cut 0 bases from V and 0 bases from J, with 8 bases between. As DNA, the CDR3 is TGTGCCAGCAGTTTATCCGGCCTTTCTAACTATGGCTACACCTTC. It codes for CASSLSGLSNYGYTF.

This clonotype was counted many times. The chain recombines TRBV7-3 with TRBJ2-1; TRBD2 matches at 13 bases. The germline CDR1 and CDR2 sequences are SGHTA and FQGTGA. This CDR3 is built from 17 residues. V lost 4 bases to trimming and J lost 8 bases; unmatched junction nucleotides: 11. The CDR3 region has the DNA TGTGCCAGCAGCTACGATTCGGGGACTAGCGGGGATGATGAGCAGTTCTTC. It is translated as CASSYDSGTSGDDEQFF.

This clonotype was found a few times. The V and J genes are TRBV24-1 and TRBJ2-4; D perhaps matches TRBD2 (6 bases). V lost 4 bases to trimming and J lost 9 bases, with 9 bases between them. This CDR3 comprises 12 residues. In germline, CDR1 is KGHDR, CDR2 SFDVKD. The CDR3 protein is CATSDRRAIQYF. The CDR3 DNA reads as TGTGCCACCAGTGACCGGAGGGCCATTCAGTACTTC.

The chain employs TRBV24-1 and TRBJ1-2, with no clear D. Deletions cut 6 bases from V and 0 bases from J, with 10 bases between. The CDR3 contains 14 residues. The V gene's germline CDR1 is KGHDR and CDR2 SFDVKD. CDR3 region: CATSPSIANYGYTF. The CDR3 DNA reads as TGTGCCACCAGTCCAAGTATAGCTAACTATGGCTACACCTTC.

In its sample, this clonotype was seen a few times. The genes are TRBV25-1 and TRBJ2-6; TRBD2 aligns across 7 bases. Germline V lookup: CDR1 MGHDK, CDR2 SYGVNS. This CDR3 has 16 residues. V lost 1 base and J lost 0; bases outside the gene matches: 0. The CDR3 loop reads CASSEWEGSGANVLTF. The CDR3 DNA follows: TGTGCCAGCAGTGAATGGGAGGGCTCTGGGGCCAACGTCCTGACTTTC.

A remark on this clonotype: At one end, the junction sequence differs from germline, possibly due to a read error. The chain is built from TRBV7-7 and TRBJ2-1; D gene unclear. CDR1 is SSHAT and CDR2 is FNYEAQ in the germline V gene (reference sequence). The CDR3 covers 16 residues. The CDR3 loop reads CASGILKEYSYNKQFF. The CDR3 region has the DNA TGTGCCAGCGGTATATTGAAGGAGTACTCCTACAATAAGCAGTTCTTC.